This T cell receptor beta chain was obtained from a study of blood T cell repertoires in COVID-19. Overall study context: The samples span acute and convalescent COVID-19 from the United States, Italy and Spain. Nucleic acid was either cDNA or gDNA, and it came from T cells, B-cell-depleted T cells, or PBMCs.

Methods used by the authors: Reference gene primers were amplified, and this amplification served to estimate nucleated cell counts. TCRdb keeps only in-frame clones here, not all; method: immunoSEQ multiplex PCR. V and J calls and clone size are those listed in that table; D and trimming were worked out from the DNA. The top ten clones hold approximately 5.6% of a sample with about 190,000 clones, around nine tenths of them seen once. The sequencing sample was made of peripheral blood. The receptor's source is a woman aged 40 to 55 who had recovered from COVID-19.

The CDR3 spells CASSKRDRGPTDTQYF. CDR3 DNA: TGTGCCAGCAGCAAAAGGGACAGGGGTCCCACAGATACGCAGTATTTT. V and J are TRBV5-5 and TRBJ2-3; 10 bases agree with TRBD1. The length of the CDR3 is 16 residues. With 4 bases clipped from V and 2 bases from J, the junction kept 7 bases outside the gene matches. The germline CDR1 and CDR2 sequences are SGHKS and YYEKEE (reference sequence).